Given below is one TCR beta chain in context. Its antigen target is currently unknown. This may arise from a read error, as a much more abundant clone is one base away. This specimen belongs to a study of tumor and adjacent non-tumor tissue in lung cancer (dated by TCRdb to 2016 to 2019). About the study as a whole: Patients with adenocarcinoma (approximately 12), squamous cell carcinoma (2) and small cell lung cancer (1) were included in the cohort. The approximately 15 enrolled patients, of whom some 10 were men and 5 were women, were aged roughly 30 to 85 years and were diagnosed with TNM stage I to III disease. Sequencing produced more than 100,000,000 productive TCRbeta reads in total, an average of approximately 4.5 million reads per sample. Bulk TCRbeta repertoires were compared between lung tumor tissue and matched distant non-tumor lung tissue obtained from more than 12 lung cancer patients. TCRbeta CDR3 sequencing was performed on about 29 paired specimens, with one tumor sample and one normal lung sample collected per patient. What the authors observed across the whole study: The top 100 clones accounted for a significantly larger cumulative portion of the repertoire in normal lung than in tumor tissue. TCR diversity was significantly higher in younger patients, and higher tumor TCR diversity was associated with shorter overall and disease-free survival. Significantly higher TCR diversity (inverse Simpson) was observed in tumor tissue than in normal lung tissue (around 450 vs 150, P = 0.0075, Mann-Whitney U test). With only around 16 patients in the cohort, the authors noted that larger samples and more detailed clinical data are needed. The sequencing platform is not named in the methods, and unique molecular identifiers are not mentioned. Peripheral blood was not sequenced, so blood TCRbeta repertoires were not examined in the lung cancer patients of the study.

RNA was isolated from bulk, unsorted tissue, and RNA quality was assessed with a NanoDrop ND-1000 and an Agilent 2100. Normal lung samples were distant non-tumor tissue taken more than 3 cm from the tumor edge. Donors were newly diagnosed lung cancer patients admitted for thoracic surgery in China between August and November 2014, without prior chemotherapy. Anyone who had undergone radiotherapy or chemotherapy before, or who had another cancer at the same time, was left out of the study. Surgical tissue pieces of 1-2 cm3 were preserved in RNAlater solution and were kept at -80 degrees C until use. Library preparation used multiplex PCR. This sample was sequenced with an Illumina HiSeq 2500. TCRbeta libraries were constructed through three rounds of nested PCR with primers (Table S4) according to protocols modified from ARM-PCR. Before sequencing, PCR products of 200-500 bp were cut from the gel and purified using the QIAquick gel extraction kit. The study's processing was this. Reads were cleaned with Trimmomatic, merged with FLASH into complete CDR3 sequences, and assigned to V(D)J germline segments with MiTCR. VDJtools was used to compute clonal diversity as the inverse Simpson's index. Productive reads were defined as in-frame sequences without a premature stop codon. The public reads were reanalyzed by TCRdb: fastp trimming at Q25, MiXCR alignment, in-frame beta chains only. Each entry merges the rows of one CDR3 protein and shows their most common DNA and genes. The V and J calls follow TCRdb's processing rather than the paper's. This sample holds about 76,000 distinct CDR3 sequences; about 82% were observed only once. Approximately 51% of the sample is taken by the ten largest.

Sequenced material: distant non-tumor lung tissue. This TCR was recovered from a man between 60 and 75 years old with non-small cell lung cancer.

The CDR3 is CTSSLPGGNQPQHF. At the DNA level, the sequence is TGTACCAGCAGTTTACCGGGGGGCAATCAGCCCCAGCATTTT. The chain uses TRBV12-3 or TRBV12-4 and TRBJ1-5; the D gene is perhaps TRBD1, on 5 matching bases. CDR3 length: 14 amino acids, cysteine to phenylalanine. The kept DNA is CDR3 alone, 42 bases in frame from the first base.